This TCR beta chain stems from a study of shared clonotypes between healthy human individuals. The CDR3 is made up of 12 amino acids. The ends were cut back, 10 bases at V and 7 bases at J, with 14 bases in the middle. The germline V gene has CDR1 SEHNR and CDR2 FQNEAQ (reference sequence). With regard to this clone: The antigen is unknown.

Study results and caveats: It was anticipated that sequencing depth would influence how many clonotypes donors shared. Among a few donors, roughly 5.5% of naive CD4 clonotypes were found in common. Memory subsets generally showed smaller estimated richness than naive subsets did.

This table comes from immunoSEQ multiplex PCR, and its TCRdb copy is limited to in-frame clones, with some not included. The repertoire holds over 750,000 clones, with approximately 97% as singletons. CD8 cells regarded as naive lacked CD45RO, were positively chosen for CCR7, and omitted terminally differentiated effector memory CD45RA+ cells. V usage is TRBV7-9 and J usage is TRBJ2-1; D is possibly TRBD1 (6 bases). The sequence was obtained from a man aged 30-40 years in good health. Source material: naive CD8+ T cells sorted from blood. The CDR3 reads CANDRLLNEQFF. For the CDR3, the DNA is TGTGCCAATGACAGGCTCCTTAATGAGCAGTTCTTC. Full variable domain (rest looked up from reference TRBV7-9 and TRBJ2-1): DTGVSQNPRHKITKRGQNVTFRCDPISEHNRLYWYRQTLGQGPEFLTYFQNEAQLEKSRLLSDRFSAERPKGSFSTLEIQRTEQGDSAMYLCANDRLLNEQFFGPGTRLTVL.